A selection of T cell receptor beta chains follows, all from one sample in a study of shared clonotypes between healthy human individuals. Produced via immunoSEQ multiplex PCR; TCRdb's table is partial and in-frame only. The repertoire consists of about half a million clones, with about 80% occurring once and the leading ten covering around 12%. The sample comprised PBMCs. The receptors derive from a middle-aged woman in good health. Some clones in this sample may be carry-over from other donors' samples. Both conserved end residues are part of each CDR3.

j_gene: TRBJ2-5
v_gene: TRBV5-5
CDR3aa: CASSLTASGETQYF

j_gene: TRBJ1-1
v_gene: TRBV15
CDR3aa: CATSRVWGQGFPEAFF

j_gene: TRBJ1-5
v_gene: TRBV5-8
CDR3aa: CASSSWGGYQPQHF

j_gene: TRBJ2-2
v_gene: TRBV5-1
CDR3aa: CASSARQGFNTGELFF

j_gene: TRBJ2-7
v_gene: TRBV15
CDR3aa: CATSRVAGGPYEQYF

j_gene: TRBJ2-6
v_gene: TRBV28
CDR3aa: CASSYRGGAGEVTGANVLTF

j_gene: TRBJ2-1
v_gene: TRBV27
CDR3aa: CASRGEGVYNEQFF

j_gene: TRBJ2-2
v_gene: TRBV5-1
CDR3aa: CASSLRSGINTGELFF

j_gene: TRBJ2-5
v_gene: TRBV5-1
CDR3aa: CASTALIQGGGGETQYF

j_gene: TRBJ2-7
v_gene: TRBV6-6
CDR3aa: CASCRVVENEQYF

j_gene: TRBJ2-7
v_gene: TRBV7-9
CDR3aa: CASIPLQGRSYEQYF